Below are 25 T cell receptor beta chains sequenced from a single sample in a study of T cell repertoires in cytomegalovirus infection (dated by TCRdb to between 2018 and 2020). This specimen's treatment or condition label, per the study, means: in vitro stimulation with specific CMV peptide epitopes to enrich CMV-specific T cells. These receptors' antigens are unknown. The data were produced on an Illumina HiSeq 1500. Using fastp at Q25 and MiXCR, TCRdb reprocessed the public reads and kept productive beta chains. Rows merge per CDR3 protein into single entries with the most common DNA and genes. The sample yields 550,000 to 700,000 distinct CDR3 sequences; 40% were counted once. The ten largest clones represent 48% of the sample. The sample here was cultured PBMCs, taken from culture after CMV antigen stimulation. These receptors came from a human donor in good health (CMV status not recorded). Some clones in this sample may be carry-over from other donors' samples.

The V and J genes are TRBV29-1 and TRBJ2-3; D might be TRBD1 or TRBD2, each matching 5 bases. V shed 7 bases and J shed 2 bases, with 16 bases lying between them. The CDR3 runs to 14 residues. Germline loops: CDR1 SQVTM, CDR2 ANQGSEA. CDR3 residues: CSALTGPSTDTQYF. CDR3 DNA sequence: TGCAGCGCCCTGACGGGACCCTCCACAGATACGCAGTATTTT.

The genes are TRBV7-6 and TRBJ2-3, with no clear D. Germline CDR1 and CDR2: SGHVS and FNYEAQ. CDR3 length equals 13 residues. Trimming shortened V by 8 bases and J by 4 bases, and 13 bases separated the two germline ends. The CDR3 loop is CASGWGGSDTQYF. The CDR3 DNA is TGTGCCAGCGGGTGGGGTGGGTCAGATACGCAGTATTTT.

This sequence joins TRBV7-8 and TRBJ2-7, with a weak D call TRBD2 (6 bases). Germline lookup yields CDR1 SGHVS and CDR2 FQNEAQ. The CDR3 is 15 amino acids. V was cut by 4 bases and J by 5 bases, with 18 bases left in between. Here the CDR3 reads CASSYPGTPRHEQYF. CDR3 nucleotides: TGTGCCAGCAGCTACCCCGGGACTCCCAGACACGAGCAGTACTTC.

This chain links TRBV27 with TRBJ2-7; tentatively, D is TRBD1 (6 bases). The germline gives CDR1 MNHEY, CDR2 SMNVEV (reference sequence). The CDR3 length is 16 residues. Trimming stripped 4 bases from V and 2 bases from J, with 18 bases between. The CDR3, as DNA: TGTGCCAGCAGTTCGGGAAGGGCCAGGGGTACCTACGAGCAGTACTTC. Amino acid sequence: CASSSGRARGTYEQYF.

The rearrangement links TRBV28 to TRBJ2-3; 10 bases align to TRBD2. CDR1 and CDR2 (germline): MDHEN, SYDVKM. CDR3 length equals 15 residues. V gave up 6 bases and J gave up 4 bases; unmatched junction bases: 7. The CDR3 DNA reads TGTGCCAGCAGCACTAAGCGGGGGGGGCCAGATACGCAGTATTTT. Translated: CASSTKRGGPDTQYF.

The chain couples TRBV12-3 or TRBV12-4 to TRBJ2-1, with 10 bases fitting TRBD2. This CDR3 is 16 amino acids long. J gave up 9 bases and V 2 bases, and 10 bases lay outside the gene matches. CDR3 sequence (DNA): TGTGCCAGCAGTTTAAGAGGGGCTAGCGGGAGCGGTGAGCAGTTCTTC. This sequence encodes CASSLRGASGSGEQFF.

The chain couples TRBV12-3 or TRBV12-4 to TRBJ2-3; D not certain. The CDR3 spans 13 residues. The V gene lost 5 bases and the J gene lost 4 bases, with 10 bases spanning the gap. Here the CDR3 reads CASSIVGADTQYF. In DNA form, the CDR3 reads TGTGCCAGCAGTATAGTTGGCGCAGATACGCAGTATTTT.

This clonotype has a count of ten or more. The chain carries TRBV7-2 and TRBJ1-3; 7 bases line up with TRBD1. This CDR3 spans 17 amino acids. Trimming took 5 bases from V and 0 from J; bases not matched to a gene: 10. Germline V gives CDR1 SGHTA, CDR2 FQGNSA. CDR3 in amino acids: CASSARQGTLSGNTIYF. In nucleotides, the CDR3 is TGTGCCAGCAGCGCCCGACAGGGAACCCTCTCTGGAAACACCATATATTTT.

CDR3 bases: TGCAGCGTTGAACCCAACAGGGGCGAAAAACTGTTTTTT. Protein sequence: CSVEPNRGEKLFF. The chain has TRBV29-1 and TRBJ1-4; 7 nucleotides agree with TRBD1. The CDR3 has 13 residues. Germline V CDR1 and CDR2: SQVTM, ANQGSEA. V trimming: 2 bases; J trimming: 8 bases; junction bases outside the gene matches: 5.

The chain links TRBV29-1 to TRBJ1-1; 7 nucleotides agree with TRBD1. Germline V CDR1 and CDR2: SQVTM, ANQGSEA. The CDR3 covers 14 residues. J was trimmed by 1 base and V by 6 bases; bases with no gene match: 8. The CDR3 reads CSVVNRGRNTEAFF. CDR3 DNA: TGCAGCGTCGTTAACAGGGGCAGGAACACTGAAGCTTTCTTT.

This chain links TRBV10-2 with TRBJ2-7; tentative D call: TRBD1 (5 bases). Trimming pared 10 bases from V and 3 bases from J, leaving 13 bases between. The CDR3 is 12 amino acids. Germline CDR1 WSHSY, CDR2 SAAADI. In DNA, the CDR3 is TGCGCCACATCTGGGCAGGGCTACGAGCAGTACTTC. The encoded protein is CATSGQGYEQYF.

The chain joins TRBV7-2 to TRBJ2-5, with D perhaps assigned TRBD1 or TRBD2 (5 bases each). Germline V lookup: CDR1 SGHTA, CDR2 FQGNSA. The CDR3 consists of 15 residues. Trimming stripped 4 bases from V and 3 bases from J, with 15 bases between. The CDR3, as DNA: TGTGCCAGCAGCTCCACAGGTTCGCGGGAAGAGACCCAGTACTTC. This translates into CASSSTGSREETQYF.

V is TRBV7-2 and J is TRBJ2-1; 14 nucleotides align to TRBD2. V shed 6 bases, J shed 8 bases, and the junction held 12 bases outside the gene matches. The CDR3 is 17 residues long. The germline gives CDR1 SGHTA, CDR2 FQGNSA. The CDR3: CASSQSRTSGGLDEQFF. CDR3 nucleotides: TGTGCCAGCAGTCAAAGCCGGACTAGCGGGGGGTTGGATGAGCAGTTCTTC.

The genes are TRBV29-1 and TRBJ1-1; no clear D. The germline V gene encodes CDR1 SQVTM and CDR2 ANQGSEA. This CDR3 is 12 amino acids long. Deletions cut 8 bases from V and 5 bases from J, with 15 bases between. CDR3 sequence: CSTGKVETEAFF. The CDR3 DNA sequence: TGCAGCACTGGCAAGGTGGAGACTGAAGCTTTCTTT. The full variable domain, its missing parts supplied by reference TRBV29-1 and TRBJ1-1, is SAVISQKPSRDICQRGTSLTIQCQVDSQVTMMFWYRQQPGQSLTLIATANQGSEATYESGFVIDKFPISRPNLTFSTLTVSNMSPEDSSIYLCSTGKVETEAFFGQGTRLTVV.

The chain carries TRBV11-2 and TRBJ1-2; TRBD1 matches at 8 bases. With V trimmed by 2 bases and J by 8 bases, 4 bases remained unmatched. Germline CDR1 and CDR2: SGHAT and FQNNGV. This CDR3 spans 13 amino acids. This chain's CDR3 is CASSLSRDRGYTF. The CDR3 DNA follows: TGTGCCAGCAGCTTAAGCCGGGACAGGGGCTACACCTTC.

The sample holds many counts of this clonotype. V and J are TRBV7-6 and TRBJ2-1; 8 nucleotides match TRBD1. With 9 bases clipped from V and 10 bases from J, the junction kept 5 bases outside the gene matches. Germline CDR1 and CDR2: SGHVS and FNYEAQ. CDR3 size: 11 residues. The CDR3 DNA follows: TGTGCCAGTTCAGGGGGCCGGGAGCAGTTCTTC. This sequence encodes CASSGGREQFF.

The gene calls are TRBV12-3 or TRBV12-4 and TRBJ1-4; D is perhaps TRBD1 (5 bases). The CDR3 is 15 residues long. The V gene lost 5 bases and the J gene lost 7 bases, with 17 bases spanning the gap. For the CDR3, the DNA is TGTGCCAGCAGTGCTCCGGGGGAGTTAGGTGAAAAACTGTTTTTT. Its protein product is CASSAPGELGEKLFF.

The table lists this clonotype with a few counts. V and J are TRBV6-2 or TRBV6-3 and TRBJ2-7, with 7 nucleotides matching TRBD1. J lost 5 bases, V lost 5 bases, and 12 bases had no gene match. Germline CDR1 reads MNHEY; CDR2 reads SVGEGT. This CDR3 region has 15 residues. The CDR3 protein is CASSNQRTGFDEQYF. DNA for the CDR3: TGTGCCAGCAGTAACCAACGGACAGGTTTTGACGAGCAGTACTTC.

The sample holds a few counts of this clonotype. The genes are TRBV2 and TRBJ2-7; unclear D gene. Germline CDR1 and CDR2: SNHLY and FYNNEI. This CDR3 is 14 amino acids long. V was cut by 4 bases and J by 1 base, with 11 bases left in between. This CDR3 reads CASSVADPSYEQYF. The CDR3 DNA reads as TGTGCCAGCAGTGTCGCTGACCCATCCTACGAGCAGTACTTC.

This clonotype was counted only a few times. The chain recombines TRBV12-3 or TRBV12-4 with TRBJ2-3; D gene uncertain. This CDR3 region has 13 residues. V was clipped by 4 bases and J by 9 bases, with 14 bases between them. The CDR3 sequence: CASSSPVPGTQYF. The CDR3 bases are TGTGCCAGCAGTTCCCCGGTGCCTGGGACGCAGTATTTT.

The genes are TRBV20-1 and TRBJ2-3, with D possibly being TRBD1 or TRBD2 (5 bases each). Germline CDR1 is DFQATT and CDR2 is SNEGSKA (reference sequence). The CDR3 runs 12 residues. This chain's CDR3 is CSPVGVSDTQYF. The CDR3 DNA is TGCAGCCCTGTGGGGGTTTCAGATACGCAGTATTTT.

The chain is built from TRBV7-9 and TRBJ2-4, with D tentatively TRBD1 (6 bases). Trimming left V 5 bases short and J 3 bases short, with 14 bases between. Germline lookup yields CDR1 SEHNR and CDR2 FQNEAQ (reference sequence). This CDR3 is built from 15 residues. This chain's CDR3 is CASSRREGGKNIQYF. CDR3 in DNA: TGTGCCAGCAGCCGCCGGGAAGGGGGCAAAAACATTCAGTACTTC.

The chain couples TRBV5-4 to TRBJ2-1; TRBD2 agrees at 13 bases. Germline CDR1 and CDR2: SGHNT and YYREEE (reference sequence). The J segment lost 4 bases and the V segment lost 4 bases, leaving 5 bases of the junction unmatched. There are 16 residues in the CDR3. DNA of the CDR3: TGTGCCAGCAGCAAAGGGACTAGCGGGATGTACAATGAGCAGTTCTTC. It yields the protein CASSKGTSGMYNEQFF.

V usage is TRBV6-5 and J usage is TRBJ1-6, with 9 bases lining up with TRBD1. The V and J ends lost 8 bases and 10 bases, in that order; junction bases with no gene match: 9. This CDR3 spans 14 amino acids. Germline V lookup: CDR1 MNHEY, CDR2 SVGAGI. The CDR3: CASFDRGFGSPLHF. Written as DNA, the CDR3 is TGTGCCAGCTTCGACAGGGGGTTCGGATCACCCCTCCACTTT.

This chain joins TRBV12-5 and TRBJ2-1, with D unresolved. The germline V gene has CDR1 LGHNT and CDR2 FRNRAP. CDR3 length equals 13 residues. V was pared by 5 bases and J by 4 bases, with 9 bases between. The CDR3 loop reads CASGAWGYNEQFF. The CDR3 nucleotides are TGTGCTAGTGGTGCTTGGGGATACAATGAGCAGTTCTTC.